The table lists the clone carrying this T cell receptor beta chain with many counts. The antigen remains unidentified. Germline CDR1 reads SGHDN; CDR2 reads FVKESK. The CDR3 runs 15 residues. Between the trimmed V and J ends, which lost 2 bases and 1 base, there was a span of 10 bases. This sample was included in a study of naive and memory T cell subsets. Study-wide results and caveats: TCR abundance followed a power law differing between naive and memory subsets.

An equimolar mix of two oligonucleotides served as the beta constant-region primer for TRBC1 and TRBC2. TCRdb ran MiXCR on the UMI-ligation and nested PCR reads and lists one entry per CDR3 protein. This sample carries 70,000 to 95,000 distinct CDR3 sequences, roughly 7% of them seen once, and the ten largest clones take more than 1.5%. This sequence originates from a human donor in good health. Sequences were obtained from central memory CD4+ T cells from blood. V is TRBV14 and J is TRBJ2-3, with D tentatively TRBD1 (5 bases). CDR3 nucleotide sequence: TGTGCCAGCAGCCAAAGGGGCAGGGGCACAGATACGCAGTATTTT. It encodes CASSQRGRGTDTQYF.